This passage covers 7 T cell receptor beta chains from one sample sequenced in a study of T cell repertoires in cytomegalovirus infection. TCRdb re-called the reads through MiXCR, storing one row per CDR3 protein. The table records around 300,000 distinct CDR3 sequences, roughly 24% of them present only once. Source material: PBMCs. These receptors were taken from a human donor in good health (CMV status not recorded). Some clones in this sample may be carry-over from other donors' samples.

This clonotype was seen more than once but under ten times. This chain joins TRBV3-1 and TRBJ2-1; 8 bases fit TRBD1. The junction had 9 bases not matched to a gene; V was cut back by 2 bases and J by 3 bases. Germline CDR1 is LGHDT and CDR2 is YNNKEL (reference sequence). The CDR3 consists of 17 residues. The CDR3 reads CASSQLVGQGFYNEQFF. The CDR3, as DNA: TGTGCCAGCAGCCAACTTGTAGGACAGGGATTCTACAATGAGCAGTTCTTC.

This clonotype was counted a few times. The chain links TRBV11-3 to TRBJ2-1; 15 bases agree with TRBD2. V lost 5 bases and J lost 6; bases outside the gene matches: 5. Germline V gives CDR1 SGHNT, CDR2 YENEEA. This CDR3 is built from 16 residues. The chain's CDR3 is CASSVGLAGGTNEQFF. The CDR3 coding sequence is TGTGCCAGCAGCGTCGGACTAGCGGGAGGGACCAATGAGCAGTTCTTC.

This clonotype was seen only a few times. The CDR3 DNA reads as TGTGCCAGCAGCCCCCAGACTGGGGCCAACGTCCTGACTTTC. This codes for CASSPQTGANVLTF. The chain combines TRBV13 with TRBJ2-6, with unresolved D. V lost 5 bases, J lost 2 bases, and 7 bases lay in between. This CDR3 comprises 14 residues. Germline V CDR1 and CDR2: PRHDT, FYEKMQ (reference sequence). Complete variable domain (other parts from reference TRBV13 and TRBJ2-6): AAGVIQSPRHLIKEKRETATLKCYPIPRHDTVYWYQQGPGQDPQFLISFYEKMQSDKGSIPDRFSAQQFSDYHSELNMSSLELGDSALYFCASSPQTGANVLTFGAGSRLTVL.

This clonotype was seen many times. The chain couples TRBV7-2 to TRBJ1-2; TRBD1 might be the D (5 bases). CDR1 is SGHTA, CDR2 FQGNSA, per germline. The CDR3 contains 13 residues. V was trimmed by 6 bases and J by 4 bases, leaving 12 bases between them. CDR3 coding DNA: TGTGCCAGCAGTGATCGACAGATCTATGGCTACACCTTC. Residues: CASSDRQIYGYTF.

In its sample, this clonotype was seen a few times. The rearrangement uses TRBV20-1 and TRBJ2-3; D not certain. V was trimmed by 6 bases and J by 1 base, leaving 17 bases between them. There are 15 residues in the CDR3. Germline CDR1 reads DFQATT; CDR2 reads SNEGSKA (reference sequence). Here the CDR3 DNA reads TGCAGTGCAAGCCCCCTTTATGGGGGCACAGATACGCAGTATTTT. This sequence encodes CSASPLYGGTDTQYF.

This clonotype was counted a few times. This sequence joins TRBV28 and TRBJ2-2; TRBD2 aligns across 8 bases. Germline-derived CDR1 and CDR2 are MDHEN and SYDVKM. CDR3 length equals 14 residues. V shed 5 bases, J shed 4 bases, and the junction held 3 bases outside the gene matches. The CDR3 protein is CASSILAGTGELFF. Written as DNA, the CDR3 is TGTGCCAGCAGTATCCTAGCGGGCACCGGGGAGCTGTTTTTT.

The CDR3: CASSLRTSGSYTGELFF. CDR3 DNA sequence: TGTGCCAGCAGCTTGAGGACTAGCGGGAGCTACACCGGGGAGCTGTTTTTT. J is TRBJ2-2 and V is TRBV5-6; 13 nucleotides line up with TRBD2. Trimming took 1 base from V and 3 from J; bases not matched to a gene: 3. CDR1 is SGHDT and CDR2 is YYEEEE in the germline V gene. The CDR3 loop spans 17 amino acids.